The subject of this entry is one TCR beta chain. This entry belongs to a study of T cell changes during pregnancy in multiple sclerosis. This CDR3 is 13 amino acids long. Looked up from germline, CDR1 is KGHSH and CDR2 is LQKENI. Deletions cut 3 bases from V and 3 bases from J, with 8 bases between. The data were produced by immunoSEQ multiplex PCR, yet TCRdb's version contains in-frame clones alone and is incomplete. The sample comprises more than 90,000 clones, 80% to 95% of which are singletons, and approximately 1.9% rests with the top ten. The V gene is TRBV18, the J gene TRBJ1-1, with D possibly TRBD1 on 5 matching bases. This sequence originates from a female donor with multiple sclerosis, enrolled in a pregnancy study. The specimen comprised peripheral blood, sampled after pregnancy. CDR3 region: CASSPQGDTEAFF. CDR3 DNA sequence: TGTGCCAGCTCACCCCAGGGTGACACTGAAGCTTTCTTT.